The 5 T cell receptor beta chains listed next were all sequenced from one sample in a study of shared clonotypes between healthy human individuals. Clones were sequenced by immunoSEQ multiplex PCR, and TCRdb holds only the in-frame ones, with some missing. This repertoire shows under 2,500,000 clones, roughly 95% found once; its top ten account for more than 0.1%. The sequenced material came from naive CD4+ T cells sorted from blood. Subset: CD45RA+ positively selected. The receptors stem from a man between 18 and 35 years old in good health.

CDR3 in DNA: TGTGCCAGCAGTTTTTCCAGGGTTTATGGCTACACCTTC. This codes for CASSFSRVYGYTF. This chain joins TRBV28 and TRBJ1-2; D perhaps matches TRBD1 (5 bases). Germline CDR1 reads MDHEN; CDR2 reads SYDVKM. The V and J ends lost 3 bases and 5 bases respectively, with 10 bases between them. The CDR3 has 13 amino acids.

The chain couples TRBV4-1 to TRBJ2-7; either TRBD1 or TRBD2 may supply D (5 bases each). V was cut by 0 bases and J by 3 bases, with 18 bases left in between. This CDR3 spans 17 amino acids. The germline V gene encodes CDR1 MGHRA and CDR2 YSYEKL. The CDR3 spells CASSQDREGAIVYEQYF. Written as DNA, the CDR3 is TGCGCCAGCAGCCAAGATCGGGAAGGGGCCATCGTCTACGAGCAGTACTTC.

The V gene is TRBV27, the J gene TRBJ2-7, with 12 bases lining up with TRBD2. V lost 3 bases and J lost 1; bases outside the gene matches: 10. There are 18 residues in the CDR3. The germline gives CDR1 MNHEY, CDR2 SMNVEV (reference sequence). CDR3 amino acids: CASSFRLAGAFDSYEQYF. The CDR3 nucleotides are TGTGCCAGCAGTTTTCGACTAGCGGGAGCGTTTGATTCCTACGAGCAGTACTTC.

V and J are TRBV4-1 and TRBJ2-1; possible D gene TRBD2, 6 bases. The CDR3 runs to 18 residues. V lost 4 bases and J 2 bases, leaving 21 bases between the germline ends. From germline, CDR1 is MGHRA and CDR2 YSYEKL. DNA of the CDR3: TGCGCCAGCAGCCTCGGTGCCGGGGACTTGAGACCCTACAATGAGCAGTTCTTC. Amino acid sequence: CASSLGAGDLRPYNEQFF.

The rearrangement links TRBV18 to TRBJ2-5; the match to TRBD2 covers 15 bases. Germline CDR1 is KGHSH and CDR2 is LQKENI. After removal of 3 bases from V and 4 bases from J, the junction contained 15 bases not matched to a gene. This CDR3 is built from 20 residues. The CDR3 reads CASSPAYWTSGGAFPETQYF. The CDR3 region has the DNA TGTGCCAGCTCACCGGCCTACTGGACTAGCGGGGGGGCCTTTCCAGAGACCCAGTACTTC.